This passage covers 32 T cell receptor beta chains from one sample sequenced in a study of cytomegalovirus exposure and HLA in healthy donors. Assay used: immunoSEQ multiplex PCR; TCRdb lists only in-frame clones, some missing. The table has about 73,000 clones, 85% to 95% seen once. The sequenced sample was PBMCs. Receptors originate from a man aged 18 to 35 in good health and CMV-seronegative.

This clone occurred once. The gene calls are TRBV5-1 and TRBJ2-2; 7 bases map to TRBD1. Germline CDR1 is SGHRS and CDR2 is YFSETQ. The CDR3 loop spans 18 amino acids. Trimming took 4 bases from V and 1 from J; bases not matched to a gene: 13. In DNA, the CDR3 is TGCGCCAGCAGCGCGTTACAACCGGGACAGAGGAACACCGGGGAGCTGTTTTTT. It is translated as CASSALQPGQRNTGELFF.

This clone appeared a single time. CDR3 residues: CASRPTRGSADTQYF. CDR3 DNA sequence: TGTGCCAGCCGACCTACGCGGGGGAGTGCAGATACGCAGTATTTT. The rearrangement uses TRBV19 and TRBJ2-3; 7 nucleotides line up with TRBD2. CDR3 size: 15 residues. The V segment lost 9 bases and the J segment 4 bases; nucleotides outside the gene matches: 13. Germline CDR1 is LNHDA and CDR2 is SQIVND (reference sequence).

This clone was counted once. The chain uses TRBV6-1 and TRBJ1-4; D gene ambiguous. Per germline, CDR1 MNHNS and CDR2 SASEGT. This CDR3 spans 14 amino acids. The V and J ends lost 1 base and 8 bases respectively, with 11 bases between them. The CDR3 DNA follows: TGTGCCAGCAGTGAAGGGGGAGCTTACGAAAAACTGTTTTTT. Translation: CASSEGGAYEKLFF.

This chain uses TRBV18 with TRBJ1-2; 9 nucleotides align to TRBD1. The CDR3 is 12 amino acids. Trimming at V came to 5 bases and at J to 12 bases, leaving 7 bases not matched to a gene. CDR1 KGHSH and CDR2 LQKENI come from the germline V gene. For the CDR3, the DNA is TGTGCCAGCTCATTACAGGGGGCGATTAACACCTTC. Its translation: CASSLQGAINTF. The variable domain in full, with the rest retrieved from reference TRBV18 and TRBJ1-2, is NAGVMQNPRHLVRRRGQEARLRCSPMKGHSHVYWYRQLPEEGLKFMVYLQKENIIDESGMPKERFSAEFPKEGPSILRIQQVVRGDSAAYFCASSLQGAINTFGSGTRLTVV.

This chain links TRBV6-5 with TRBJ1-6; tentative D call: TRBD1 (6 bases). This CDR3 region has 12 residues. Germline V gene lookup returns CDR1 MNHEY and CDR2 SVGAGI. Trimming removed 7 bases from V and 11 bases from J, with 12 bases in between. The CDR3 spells CASMTRGPPLHF. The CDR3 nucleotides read TGTGCCAGCATGACCAGGGGACCACCCCTCCACTTT.

The CDR3 loop is CASSLARLTGELFF. The CDR3 coding sequence is TGCGCCAGCAGCTTGGCCAGGCTGACCGGGGAGCTGTTTTTT. The chain employs TRBV5-1 and TRBJ2-2, with unresolved D. This CDR3 comprises 14 residues. V was trimmed by 0 bases and J by 5 bases, leaving 8 bases between them. From germline, CDR1 is SGHRS and CDR2 YFSETQ.

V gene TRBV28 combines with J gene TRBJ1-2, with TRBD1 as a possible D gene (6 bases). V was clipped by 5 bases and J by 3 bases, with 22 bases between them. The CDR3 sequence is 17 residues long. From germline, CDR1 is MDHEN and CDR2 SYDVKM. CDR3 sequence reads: CASSTLGATGSYYGYTF. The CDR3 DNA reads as TGTGCCAGCAGTACTTTAGGGGCGACAGGATCATACTATGGCTACACCTTC.

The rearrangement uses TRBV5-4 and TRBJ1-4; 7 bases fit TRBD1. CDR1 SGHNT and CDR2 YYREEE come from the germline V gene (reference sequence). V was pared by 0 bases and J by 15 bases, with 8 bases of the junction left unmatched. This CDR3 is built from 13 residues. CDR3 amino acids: CASSLVPGQDMFF. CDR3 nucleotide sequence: TGTGCCAGCAGCTTGGTGCCCGGACAGGATATGTTTTTT.

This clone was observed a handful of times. The CDR3 reads CASSLGLAPDTQYF. The CDR3, as DNA: TGTGCCAGCAGCTTGGGACTAGCTCCAGATACGCAGTATTTT. V and J are TRBV7-6 and TRBJ2-3, with TRBD2 identical over 9 bases. The CDR3 totals 14 residues. Germline loops: CDR1 SGHVS, CDR2 FNYEAQ. J was trimmed by 4 bases and V by 3 bases; bases with no gene match: 2.

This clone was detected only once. Here the CDR3 reads CASSSLDRLDTDTQYF. The CDR3 DNA sequence: TGTGCCAGCAGCTCCCTCGACAGGCTCGACACAGATACGCAGTATTTT. This chain links TRBV9 with TRBJ2-3, with a tentative D call TRBD1 (6 bases). Trimming took 4 bases from V and 2 from J, leaving 17 bases between them. From germline, CDR1 is SGDLS and CDR2 YYNGEE. The CDR3 is 16 amino acids.

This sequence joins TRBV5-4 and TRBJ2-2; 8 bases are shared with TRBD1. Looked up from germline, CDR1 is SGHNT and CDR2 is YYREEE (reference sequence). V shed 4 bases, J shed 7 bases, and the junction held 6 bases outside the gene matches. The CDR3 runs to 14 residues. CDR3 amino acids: CASSGQGRSGELFF. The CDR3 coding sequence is TGTGCCAGCAGCGGACAGGGTCGTAGCGGGGAGCTGTTTTTT.

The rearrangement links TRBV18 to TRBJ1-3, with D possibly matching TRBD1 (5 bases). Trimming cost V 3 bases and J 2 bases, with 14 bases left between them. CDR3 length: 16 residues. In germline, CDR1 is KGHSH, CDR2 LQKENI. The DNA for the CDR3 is TGTGCCAGCTCACCCAGCCAGGGAATCCCTGGAAACACCATATATTTT. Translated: CASSPSQGIPGNTIYF.

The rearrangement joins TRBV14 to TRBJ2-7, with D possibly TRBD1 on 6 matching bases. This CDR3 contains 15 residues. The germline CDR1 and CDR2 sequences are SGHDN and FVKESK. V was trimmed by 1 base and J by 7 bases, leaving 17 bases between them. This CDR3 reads CASSQGTDFYGEQYF. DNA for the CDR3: TGTGCCAGCAGCCAAGGGACAGATTTCTACGGGGAGCAGTACTTC.

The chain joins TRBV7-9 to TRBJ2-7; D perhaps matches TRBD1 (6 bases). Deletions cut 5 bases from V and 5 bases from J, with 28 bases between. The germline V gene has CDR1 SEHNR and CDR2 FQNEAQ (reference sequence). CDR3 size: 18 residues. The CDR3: CASSERWVGPNNRDEQYF. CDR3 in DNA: TGTGCCAGCAGCGAGAGGTGGGTCGGCCCCAACAACAGGGACGAGCAGTACTTC.

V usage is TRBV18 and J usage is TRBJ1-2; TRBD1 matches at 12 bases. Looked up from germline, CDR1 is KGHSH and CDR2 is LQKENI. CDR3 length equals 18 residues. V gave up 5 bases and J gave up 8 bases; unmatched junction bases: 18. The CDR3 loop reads CASSSSGQGAWRDGGYTF. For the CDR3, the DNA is TGTGCCAGCTCATCTTCGGGACAGGGGGCTTGGAGGGATGGAGGCTACACCTTC. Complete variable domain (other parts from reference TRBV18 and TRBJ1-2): NAGVMQNPRHLVRRRGQEARLRCSPMKGHSHVYWYRQLPEEGLKFMVYLQKENIIDESGMPKERFSAEFPKEGPSILRIQQVVRGDSAAYFCASSSSGQGAWRDGGYTFGSGTRLTVV.

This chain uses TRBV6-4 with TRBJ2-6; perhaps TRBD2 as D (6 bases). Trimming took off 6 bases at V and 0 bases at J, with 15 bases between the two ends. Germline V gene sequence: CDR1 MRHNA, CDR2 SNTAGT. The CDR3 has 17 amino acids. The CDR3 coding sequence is TGTGCCAGCAGCCCGGGACTTTTCAGCTCTGGGGCCAACGTCCTGACTTTC. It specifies CASSPGLFSSGANVLTF.

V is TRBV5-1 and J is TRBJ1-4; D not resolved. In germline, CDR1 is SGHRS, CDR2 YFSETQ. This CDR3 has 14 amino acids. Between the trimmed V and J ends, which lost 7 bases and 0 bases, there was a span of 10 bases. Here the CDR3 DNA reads TGCGCCAGCCACACGGGTGCAACTAATGAAAAACTGTTTTTT. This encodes CASHTGATNEKLFF. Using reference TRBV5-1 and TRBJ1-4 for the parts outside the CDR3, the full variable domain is KAGVTQTPRYLIKTRGQQVTLSCSPISGHRSVSWYQQTPGQGLQFLFEYFSETQRNKGNFPGRFSGRQFSNSRSEMNVSTLELGDSALYLCASHTGATNEKLFFGSGTQLSVL.

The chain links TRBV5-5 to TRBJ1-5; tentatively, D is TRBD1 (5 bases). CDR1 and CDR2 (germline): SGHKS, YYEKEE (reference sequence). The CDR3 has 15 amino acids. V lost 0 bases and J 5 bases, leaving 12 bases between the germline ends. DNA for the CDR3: TGTGCCAGCAGCTTGGCTGGCAGGGCCCATCAGCCCCAGCATTTT. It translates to CASSLAGRAHQPQHF.

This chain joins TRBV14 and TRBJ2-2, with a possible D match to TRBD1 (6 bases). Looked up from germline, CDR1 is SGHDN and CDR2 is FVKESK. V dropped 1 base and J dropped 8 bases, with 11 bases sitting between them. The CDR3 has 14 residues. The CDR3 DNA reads TGTGCCAGCAGCCAAGCTCTGGGGGCAGGGGAGCTGTTTTTT. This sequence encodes CASSQALGAGELFF.

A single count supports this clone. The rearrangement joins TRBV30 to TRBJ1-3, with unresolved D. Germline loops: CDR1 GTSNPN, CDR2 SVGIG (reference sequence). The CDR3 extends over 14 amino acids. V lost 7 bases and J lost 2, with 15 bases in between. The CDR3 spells CASSFQQAGNTIYF. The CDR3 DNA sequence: TGTGCCTCTTCTTTTCAGCAGGCTGGAAACACCATATATTTT. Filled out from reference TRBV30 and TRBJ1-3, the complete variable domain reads SQTIHQWPATLVQPVGSPLSLECTVEGTSNPNLYWYRQAAGRGLQLLFYSVGIGQISSEVPQNLSASRPQDRQFILSSKKLLLSDSGFYLCASSFQQAGNTIYFGEGSWLTVV.

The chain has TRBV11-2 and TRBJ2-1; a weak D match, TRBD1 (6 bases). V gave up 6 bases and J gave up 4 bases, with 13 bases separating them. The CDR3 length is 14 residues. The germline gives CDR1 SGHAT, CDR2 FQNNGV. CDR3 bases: TGTGCCAGCAGGGACAGCGGCGGATACAATGAGCAGTTCTTC. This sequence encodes CASRDSGGYNEQFF.

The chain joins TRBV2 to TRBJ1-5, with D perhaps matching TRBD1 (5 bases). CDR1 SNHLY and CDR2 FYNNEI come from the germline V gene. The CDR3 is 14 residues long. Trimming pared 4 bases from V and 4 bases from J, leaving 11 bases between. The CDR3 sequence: CASSGQGLNQPQHF. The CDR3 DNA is TGTGCCAGCAGTGGGCAGGGCCTAAATCAGCCCCAGCATTTT. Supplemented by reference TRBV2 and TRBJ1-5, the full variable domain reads EPEVTQTPSHQVTQMGQEVILRCVPISNHLYFYWYRQILGQKVEFLVSFYNNEISEKSEIFDDQFSVERPDGSNFTLKIRSTKLEDSAMYFCASSGQGLNQPQHFGDGTRLSIL.

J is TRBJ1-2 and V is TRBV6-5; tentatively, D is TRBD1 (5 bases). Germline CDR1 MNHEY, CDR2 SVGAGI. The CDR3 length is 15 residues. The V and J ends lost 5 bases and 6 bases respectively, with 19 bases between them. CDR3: CASSGALSGQDGYTF. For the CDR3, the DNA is TGTGCCAGCAGTGGGGCCCTCAGTGGTCAGGATGGCTACACCTTC.

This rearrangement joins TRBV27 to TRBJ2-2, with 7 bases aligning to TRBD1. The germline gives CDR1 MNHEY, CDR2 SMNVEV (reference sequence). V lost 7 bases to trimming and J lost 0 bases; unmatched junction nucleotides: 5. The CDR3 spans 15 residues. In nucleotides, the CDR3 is TGTGCCAGCACCCCCGGGACAGCGAACACCGGGGAGCTGTTTTTT. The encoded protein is CASTPGTANTGELFF.

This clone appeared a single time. The DNA for the CDR3 is TGTGCCAGCTCACAGACCATAGACATGAACACTGAAGCTTTCTTT. The encoded protein is CASSQTIDMNTEAFF. The chain links TRBV18 to TRBJ1-1, with D unresolved. There are 15 residues in the CDR3. From germline, CDR1 is KGHSH and CDR2 LQKENI. V lost 4 bases to trimming and J lost 0 bases, with 12 bases between them. Supplemented by reference TRBV18 and TRBJ1-1, the full variable domain reads NAGVMQNPRHLVRRRGQEARLRCSPMKGHSHVYWYRQLPEEGLKFMVYLQKENIIDESGMPKERFSAEFPKEGPSILRIQQVVRGDSAAYFCASSQTIDMNTEAFFGQGTRLTVV.

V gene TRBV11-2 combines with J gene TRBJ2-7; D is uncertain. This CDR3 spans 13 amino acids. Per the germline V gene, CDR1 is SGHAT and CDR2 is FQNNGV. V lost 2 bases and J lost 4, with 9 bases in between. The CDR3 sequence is CASSLQTPYEQYF. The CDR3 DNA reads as TGTGCCAGCAGCTTACAGACTCCATACGAGCAGTACTTC.

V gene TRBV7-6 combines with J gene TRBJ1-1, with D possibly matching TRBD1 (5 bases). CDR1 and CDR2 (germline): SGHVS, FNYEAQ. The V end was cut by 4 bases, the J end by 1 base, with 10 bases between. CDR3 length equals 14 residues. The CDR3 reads CASSWGRENTEAFF. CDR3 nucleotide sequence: TGTGCCAGCAGCTGGGGCAGGGAGAACACTGAAGCTTTCTTT.

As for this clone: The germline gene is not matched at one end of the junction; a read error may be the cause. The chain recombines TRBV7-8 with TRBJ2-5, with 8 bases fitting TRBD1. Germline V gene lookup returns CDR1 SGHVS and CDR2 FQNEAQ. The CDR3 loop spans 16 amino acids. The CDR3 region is CASSLAGQGAHGTQYF. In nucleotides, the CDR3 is TGTGCCAGCAGCCTAGCAGGGCAGGGGGCTCATGGGACCCAGTACTTC.

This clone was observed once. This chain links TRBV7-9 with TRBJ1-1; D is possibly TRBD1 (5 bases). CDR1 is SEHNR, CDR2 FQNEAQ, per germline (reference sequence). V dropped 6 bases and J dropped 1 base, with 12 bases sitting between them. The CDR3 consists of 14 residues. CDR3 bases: TGTGCCAGCAGTCAGGACATACAGAACACTGAAGCTTTCTTT. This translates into CASSQDIQNTEAFF.

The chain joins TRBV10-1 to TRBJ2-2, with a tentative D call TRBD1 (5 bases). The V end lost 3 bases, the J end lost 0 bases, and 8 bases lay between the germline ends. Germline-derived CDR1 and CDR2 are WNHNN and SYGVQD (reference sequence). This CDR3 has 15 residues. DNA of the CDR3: TGCGCCAGCAGTGACGGCAGGGCGAACACCGGGGAGCTGTTTTTT. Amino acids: CASSDGRANTGELFF.

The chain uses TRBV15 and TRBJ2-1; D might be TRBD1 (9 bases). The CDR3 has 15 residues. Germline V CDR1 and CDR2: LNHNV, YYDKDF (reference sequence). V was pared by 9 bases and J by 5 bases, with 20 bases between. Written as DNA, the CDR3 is TGTGCCACTTCCCCGGGGGGGACAGGGCACAATGAGCAGTTCTTC. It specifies CATSPGGTGHNEQFF.

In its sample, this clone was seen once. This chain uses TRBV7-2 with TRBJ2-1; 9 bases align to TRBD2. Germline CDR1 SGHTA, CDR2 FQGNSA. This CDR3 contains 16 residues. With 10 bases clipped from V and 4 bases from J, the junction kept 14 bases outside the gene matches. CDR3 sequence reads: CAIAGGPLGAYNEQFF. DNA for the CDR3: TGTGCCATCGCGGGGGGGCCTTTGGGGGCTTACAATGAGCAGTTCTTC.